This TCR beta chain stems from a study of a mutant IDH1 vaccine in newly diagnosed glioma. Study-level information: There were eight vaccinations for patients, given in weeks 1, 3, 5, 7, 11, 15, 19 and 23. Vaccines were begun 4-6 weeks after radiotherapy alone, or with temozolomide cycles. Patients' prior therapy spanned radiotherapy, temozolomide, or both; most underwent both. Treated individuals were 62.5% male and roughly 40% female, averaging approximately 40 years of age.

The time point was: week 11, during vaccination. In the vaccine, a single dose held 300 ug of the mutant IDH1 20-mer peptide, along with topical imiquimod. Regarding this clone: What it binds is not known.

Assay used: immunoSEQ multiplex PCR; TCRdb lists only in-frame clones, some missing. The table has around 30,000 clones, 90% seen once. The germline V gene has CDR1 SGHRS and CDR2 YFSETQ. The trim removed 4 bases at V and 1 base at J, leaving 4 bases unmatched. The CDR3 extends over 14 amino acids. This receptor was taken from a man younger than 35 with glioma. The rearrangement uses TRBV5-1 and TRBJ1-1; 7 nucleotides match TRBD1. Sequenced material: PBMCs, taken from a glioma patient whose treatment included an IDH1 peptide vaccine. CDR3 sequence: CASSGGTANTEAFF. CDR3 nucleotides: TGCGCCAGCAGCGGGGGGACAGCGAACACTGAAGCTTTCTTT.